This section outlines one TCR beta chain sequence together with its context. This sample was included in a study of blood T cell repertoires in COVID-19. At the level of the study: Sources were T cells, B-cell-depleted T cells, or PBMCs; the material itself was cDNA or gDNA.

The data were produced by immunoSEQ multiplex PCR, yet TCRdb's version contains in-frame clones alone and is incomplete. Here the sample spans around 260,000 clones, 83% being singletons. The CDR3 has 13 residues. The V gene lost 5 bases and the J gene lost 1 base, with 8 bases spanning the gap. The chain is built from TRBV12-3 or TRBV12-4 and TRBJ1-2; no definite D call. This clonotype was sampled from a woman between 50 and 59 years old who had recovered from COVID-19. Sequencing was done on a sample of peripheral blood. CDR3 loop: CASSPQVNYGYTF. CDR3 sequence (DNA): TGTGCCAGCAGTCCACAAGTTAACTATGGCTACACCTTC.